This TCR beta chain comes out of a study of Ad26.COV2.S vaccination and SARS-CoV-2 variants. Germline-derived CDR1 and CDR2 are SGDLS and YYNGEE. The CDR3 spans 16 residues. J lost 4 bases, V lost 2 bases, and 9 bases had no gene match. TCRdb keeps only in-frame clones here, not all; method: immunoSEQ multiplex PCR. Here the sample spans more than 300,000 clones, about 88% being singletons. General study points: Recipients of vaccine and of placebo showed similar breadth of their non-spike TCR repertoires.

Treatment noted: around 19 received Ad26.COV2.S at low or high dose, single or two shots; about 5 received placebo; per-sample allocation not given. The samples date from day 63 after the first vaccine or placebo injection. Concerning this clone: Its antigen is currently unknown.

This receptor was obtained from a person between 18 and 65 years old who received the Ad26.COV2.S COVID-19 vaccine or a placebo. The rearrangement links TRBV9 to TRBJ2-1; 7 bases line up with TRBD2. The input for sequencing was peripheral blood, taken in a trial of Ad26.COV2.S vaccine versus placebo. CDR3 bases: TGTGCCAGCAGCGTGATAGGCGGGGGAGCTTACAATGAGCAGTTCTTC. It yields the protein CASSVIGGGAYNEQFF.